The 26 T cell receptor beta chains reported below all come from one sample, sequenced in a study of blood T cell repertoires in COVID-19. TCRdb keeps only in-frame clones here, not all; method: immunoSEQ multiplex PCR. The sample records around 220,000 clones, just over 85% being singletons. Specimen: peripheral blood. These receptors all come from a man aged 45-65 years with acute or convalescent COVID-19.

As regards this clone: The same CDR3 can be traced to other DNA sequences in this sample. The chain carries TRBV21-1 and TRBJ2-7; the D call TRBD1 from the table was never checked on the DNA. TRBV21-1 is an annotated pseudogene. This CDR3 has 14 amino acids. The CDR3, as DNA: TGTGCCAGCAGCAAATGGACAGGGGGGAACGAGCAGTACTTC. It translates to CASSKWTGGNEQYF.

CDR3 DNA: TGTGCCAGCATCGGGGGGGGCACTGAAGCTTTCTTT. Residues: CASIGGGTEAFF. The V call is TRBV6-5, the J call TRBJ1-1, with TRBD1 as a possible D gene (5 bases). The CDR3 totals 12 residues. Trimming pared 7 bases from V and 4 bases from J, leaving 10 bases between. CDR1 is MNHEY and CDR2 is SVGAGI in the germline V gene.

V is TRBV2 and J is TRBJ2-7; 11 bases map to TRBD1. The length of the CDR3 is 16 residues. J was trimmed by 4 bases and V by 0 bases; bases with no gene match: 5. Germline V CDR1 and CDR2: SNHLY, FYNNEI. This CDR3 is CASSEAWTGGSYEQYF. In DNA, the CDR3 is TGTGCCAGCAGTGAAGCGTGGACAGGGGGCTCATACGAGCAGTACTTC.

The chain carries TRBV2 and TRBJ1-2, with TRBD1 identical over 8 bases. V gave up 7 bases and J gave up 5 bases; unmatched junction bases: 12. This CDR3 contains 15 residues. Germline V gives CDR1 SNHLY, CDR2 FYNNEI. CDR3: CASTRGGQGAYGYTF. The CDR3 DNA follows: TGTGCCAGCACCAGAGGTGGGCAGGGGGCGTATGGCTACACCTTC.

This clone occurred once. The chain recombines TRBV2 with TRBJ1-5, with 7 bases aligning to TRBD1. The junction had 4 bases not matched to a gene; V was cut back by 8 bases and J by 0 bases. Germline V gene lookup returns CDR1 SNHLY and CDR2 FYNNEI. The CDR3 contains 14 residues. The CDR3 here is CASEQGNSNQPQHF. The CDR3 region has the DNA TGTGCCAGCGAACAGGGGAATAGCAATCAGCCCCAGCATTTT. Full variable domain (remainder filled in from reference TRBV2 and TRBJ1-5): EPEVTQTPSHQVTQMGQEVILRCVPISNHLYFYWYRQILGQKVEFLVSFYNNEISEKSEIFDDQFSVERPDGSNFTLKIRSTKLEDSAMYFCASEQGNSNQPQHFGDGTRLSIL.

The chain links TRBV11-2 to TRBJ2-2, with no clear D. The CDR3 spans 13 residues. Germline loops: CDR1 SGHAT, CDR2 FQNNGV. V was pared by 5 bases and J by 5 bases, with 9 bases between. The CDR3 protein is CASSPARTGELFF. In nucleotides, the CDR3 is TGTGCCAGCAGCCCGGCGCGGACCGGGGAGCTGTTTTTT.

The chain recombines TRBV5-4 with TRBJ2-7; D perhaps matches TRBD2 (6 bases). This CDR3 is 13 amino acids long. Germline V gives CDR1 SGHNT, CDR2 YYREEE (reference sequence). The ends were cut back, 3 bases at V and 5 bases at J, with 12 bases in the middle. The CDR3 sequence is CASSSVAVHEQYF. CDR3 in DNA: TGTGCCAGCAGCTCGGTAGCGGTCCACGAGCAGTACTTC.

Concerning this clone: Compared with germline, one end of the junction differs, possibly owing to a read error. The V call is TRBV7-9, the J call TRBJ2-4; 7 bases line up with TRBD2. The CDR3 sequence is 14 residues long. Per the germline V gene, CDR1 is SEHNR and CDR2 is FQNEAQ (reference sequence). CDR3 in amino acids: CASSPPGGRTYPNF. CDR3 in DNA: TGTGCCAGCAGCCCCCCGGGAGGTAGGACTTACCCGAACTTC.

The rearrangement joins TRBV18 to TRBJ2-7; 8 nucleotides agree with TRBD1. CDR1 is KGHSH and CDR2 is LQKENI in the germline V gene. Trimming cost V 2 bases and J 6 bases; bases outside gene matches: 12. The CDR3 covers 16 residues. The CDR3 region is CASSPDSRQGAREQYF. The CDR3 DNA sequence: TGTGCCAGCTCACCAGATTCCCGGCAGGGGGCCCGCGAGCAGTACTTC.

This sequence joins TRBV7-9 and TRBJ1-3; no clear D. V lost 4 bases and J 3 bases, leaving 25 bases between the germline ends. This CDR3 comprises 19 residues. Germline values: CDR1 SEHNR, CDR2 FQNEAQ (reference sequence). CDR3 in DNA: TGTGCCAGCAGCTCACCCTACCTTTCCCGGGAACGAGATGGAAACACCATATATTTT. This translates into CASSSPYLSRERDGNTIYF.

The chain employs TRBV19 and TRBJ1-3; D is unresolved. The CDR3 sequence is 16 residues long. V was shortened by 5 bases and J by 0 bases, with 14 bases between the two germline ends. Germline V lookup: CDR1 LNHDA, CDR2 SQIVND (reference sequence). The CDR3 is CASSPPRAHSGNTIYF. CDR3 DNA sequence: TGTGCCAGTAGTCCTCCGAGGGCTCACTCTGGAAACACCATATATTTT.

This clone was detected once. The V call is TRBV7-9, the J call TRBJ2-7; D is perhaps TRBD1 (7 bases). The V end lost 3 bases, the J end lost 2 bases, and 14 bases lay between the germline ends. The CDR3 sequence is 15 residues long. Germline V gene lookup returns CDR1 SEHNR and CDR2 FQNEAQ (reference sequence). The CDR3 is CASSFGAGGTYEQYF. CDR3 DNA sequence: TGTGCCAGCAGCTTTGGGGCAGGGGGGACCTACGAGCAGTACTTC. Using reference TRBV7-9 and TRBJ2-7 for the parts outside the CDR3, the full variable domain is DTGVSQNPRHKITKRGQNVTFRCDPISEHNRLYWYRQTLGQGPEFLTYFQNEAQLEKSRLLSDRFSAERPKGSFSTLEIQRTEQGDSAMYLCASSFGAGGTYEQYFGPGTRLTVT.

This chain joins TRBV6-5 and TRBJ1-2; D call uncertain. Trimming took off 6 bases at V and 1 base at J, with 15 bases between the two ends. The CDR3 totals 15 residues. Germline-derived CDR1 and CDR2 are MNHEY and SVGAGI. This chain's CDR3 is CASRTGSRVNYGYTF. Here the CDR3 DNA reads TGTGCCAGCAGAACGGGGAGTCGGGTTAACTATGGCTACACCTTC.

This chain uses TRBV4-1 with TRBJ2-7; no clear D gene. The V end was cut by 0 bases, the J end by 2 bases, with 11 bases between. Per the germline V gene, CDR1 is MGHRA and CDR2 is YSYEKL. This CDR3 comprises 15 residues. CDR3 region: CASSQEGAQPYEQYF. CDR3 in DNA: TGCGCCAGCAGCCAAGAGGGCGCGCAACCCTACGAGCAGTACTTC.

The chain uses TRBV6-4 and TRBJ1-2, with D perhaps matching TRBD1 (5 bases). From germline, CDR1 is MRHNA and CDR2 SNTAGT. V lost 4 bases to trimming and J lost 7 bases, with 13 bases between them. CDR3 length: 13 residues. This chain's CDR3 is CASSAQGKGGYTF. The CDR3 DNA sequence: TGTGCCAGCAGTGCTCAGGGAAAAGGTGGCTACACCTTC.

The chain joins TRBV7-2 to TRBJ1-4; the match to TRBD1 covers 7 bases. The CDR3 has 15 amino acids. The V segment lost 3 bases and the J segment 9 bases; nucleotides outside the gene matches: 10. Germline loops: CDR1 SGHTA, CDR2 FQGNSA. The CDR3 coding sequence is TGTGCCAGCAGCTTTAGACAGGGCCGTTTGCAAAAACTGTTTTTT. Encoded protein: CASSFRQGRLQKLFF.

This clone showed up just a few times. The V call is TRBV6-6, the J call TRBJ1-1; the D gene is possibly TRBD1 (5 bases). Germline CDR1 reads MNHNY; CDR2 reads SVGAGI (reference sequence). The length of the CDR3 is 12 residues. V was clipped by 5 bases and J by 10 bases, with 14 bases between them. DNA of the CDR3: TGTGCCAGCAGTGCAGACCTGGGGGGAGCTTTCTTT. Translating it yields CASSADLGGAFF.

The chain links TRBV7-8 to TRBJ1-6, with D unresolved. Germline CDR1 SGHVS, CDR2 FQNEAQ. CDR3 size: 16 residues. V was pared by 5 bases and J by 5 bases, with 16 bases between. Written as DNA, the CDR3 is TGTGCCAGCAGCCTAAGGAGGGTTCGGAATAATTCACCCCTCCACTTT. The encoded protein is CASSLRRVRNNSPLHF.

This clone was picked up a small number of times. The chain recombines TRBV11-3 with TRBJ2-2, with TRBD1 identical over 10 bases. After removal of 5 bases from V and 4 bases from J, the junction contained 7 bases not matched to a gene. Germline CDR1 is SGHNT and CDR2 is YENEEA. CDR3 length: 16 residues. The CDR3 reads CASSQKTGGTTGELFF. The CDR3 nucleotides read TGTGCCAGCAGCCAGAAGACAGGGGGCACCACCGGGGAGCTGTTTTTT.

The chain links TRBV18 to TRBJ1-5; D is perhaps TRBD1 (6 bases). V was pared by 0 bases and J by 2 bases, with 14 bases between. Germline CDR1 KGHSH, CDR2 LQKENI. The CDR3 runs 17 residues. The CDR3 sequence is CASSPPGGAMGNQPQHF. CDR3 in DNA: TGTGCCAGCTCACCACCTGGGGGGGCTATGGGCAATCAGCCCCAGCATTTT.

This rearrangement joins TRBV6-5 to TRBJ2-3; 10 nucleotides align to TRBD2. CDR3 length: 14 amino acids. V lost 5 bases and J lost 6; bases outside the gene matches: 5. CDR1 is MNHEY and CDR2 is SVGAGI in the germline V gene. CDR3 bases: TGTGCCAGCAGTCTCAGCGGGGGGGAGGATACGCAGTATTTT. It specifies CASSLSGGEDTQYF.

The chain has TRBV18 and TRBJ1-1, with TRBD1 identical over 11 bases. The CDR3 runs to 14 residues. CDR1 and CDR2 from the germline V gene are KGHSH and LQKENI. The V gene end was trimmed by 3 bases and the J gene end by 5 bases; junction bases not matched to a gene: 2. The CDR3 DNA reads TGTGCCAGCTCACCGGACAGGGGGCTAACTGAAGCTTTCTTT. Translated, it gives CASSPDRGLTEAFF.

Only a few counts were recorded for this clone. CDR3 sequence (DNA): TGTGCCACCGGGAGGTATCAGGGGGCTCGAGAGACCCAGTACTTC. Translated, it gives CATGRYQGARETQYF. The chain links TRBV2 to TRBJ2-5, with D possibly TRBD1 on 8 matching bases. The CDR3 has 15 amino acids. The germline CDR1 and CDR2 sequences are SNHLY and FYNNEI. The V and J ends lost 10 bases and 4 bases respectively, with 22 bases between them.

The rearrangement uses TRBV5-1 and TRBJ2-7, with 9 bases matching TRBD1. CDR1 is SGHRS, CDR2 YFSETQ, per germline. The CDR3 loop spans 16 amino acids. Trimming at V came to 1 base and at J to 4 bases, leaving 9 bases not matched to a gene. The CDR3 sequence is CASSLLPGTGPYEQYF. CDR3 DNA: TGCGCCAGCAGCTTGCTACCCGGGACAGGGCCTTACGAGCAGTACTTC.

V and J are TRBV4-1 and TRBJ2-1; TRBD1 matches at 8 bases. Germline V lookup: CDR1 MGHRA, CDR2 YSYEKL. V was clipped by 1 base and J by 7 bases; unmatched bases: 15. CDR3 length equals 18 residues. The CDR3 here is CASSQAPGGQGAGNEQFF. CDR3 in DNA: TGCGCCAGCAGCCAAGCCCCGGGCGGGCAGGGGGCCGGGAATGAGCAGTTCTTC.

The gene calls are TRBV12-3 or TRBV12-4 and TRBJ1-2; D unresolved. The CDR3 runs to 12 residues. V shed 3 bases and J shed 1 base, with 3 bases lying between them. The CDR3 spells CASSFRNYGYTF. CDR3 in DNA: TGTGCCAGCAGTTTCCGTAACTATGGCTACACCTTC.